This entry describes one TCR beta chain. The data derive from a study of blood T cell repertoires in COVID-19. About the research overall: The cDNA or gDNA used as material had been derived from T cells, B-cell-depleted T cells, or PBMCs.

The CDR3 sequence is 16 residues long. Germline trimming cut 2 bases from V and 0 bases from J; bases unmatched to any gene: 3. Germline assignment: CDR1 SGHNT and CDR2 YENEEA. The data were produced by immunoSEQ multiplex PCR, yet TCRdb's version contains in-frame clones alone and is incomplete. The table has 100,000 to 110,000 clones, approximately 86% seen once. What was sequenced was peripheral blood. The source of this sequence is a man aged 50 to 60 with active or convalescent COVID-19. J is TRBJ2-2 and V is TRBV11-3; 7 bases are a match to TRBD1. The CDR3 sequence: CASSLLGTANTGELFF. In nucleotides, the CDR3 is TGTGCCAGCAGCTTACTTGGGACAGCGAACACCGGGGAGCTGTTTTTT.